This note documents a single TCR beta chain sequence. The antigen is unknown. This entry belongs to a study of beta chain features in type 1 diabetes. The CDR3 is 14 amino acids. Germline loops: CDR1 SGHRS, CDR2 YFSETQ. V was trimmed by 1 base and J by 2 bases, leaving 10 bases between them. Since all of the isolated RNA was reverse transcribed, expressed TCRB transcripts were what got sequenced. Only in-frame clones appear in the TCRdb table, and some are missing; sequencing was by immunoSEQ multiplex PCR. The profile shows approximately 600,000 clones, around 12% of them singletons. Overall study results and limits: The study found moderately but significantly shorter TCRB CDR3s in all four CD4+ subsets of Type 1 diabetes patients. PCR may have favored shorter templates equally in patients and controls.

This clonotype was obtained from a man aged 25 to 40 with type 1 diabetes. The sequencing sample was made of naive CD4+ T cells from blood. This sequence joins TRBV5-1 and TRBJ2-7, with D possibly being TRBD1 or TRBD2 (6 bases each). CDR3 in amino acids: CASSLIGGPYEQYF. The CDR3 nucleotides are TGCGCCAGCAGCTTGATCGGGGGCCCCTACGAGCAGTACTTC.